Each of the 8 T cell receptor beta chains below was sequenced from the same sample in a study of blood T cells in healthy people across ages. A sample-barcoded 5' primer and a J-beta primer mix were used in a second PCR of roughly 7 to 11 cycles. MiXCR, applied by TCRdb to the 5' RACE reads, yields one record per CDR3 protein. The sample yields some 1,500,000 distinct CDR3 sequences, about 42% seen once. The sample consisted of blood. These receptors were collected from a woman aged 18-29 years in good health.

The chain is built from TRBV7-2 and TRBJ1-2, with unresolved D. The V and J ends lost 3 bases and 1 base respectively, with 12 bases between them. The CDR3 covers 15 residues. Per the germline V gene, CDR1 is SGHTA and CDR2 is FQGNSA. CDR3 nucleotide sequence: TGTGCCAGCAGCTTTGGGATCACAAGTAACTATGGCTACACCTTC. Translated: CASSFGITSNYGYTF.

This clonotype was picked up a small number of times. V gene TRBV19 combines with J gene TRBJ2-1; 10 bases align to TRBD2. Looked up from germline, CDR1 is LNHDA and CDR2 is SQIVND (reference sequence). Trimming removed 2 bases from V and 6 bases from J; junction bases left unmatched: 10. The CDR3 length is 17 residues. This CDR3 is CASSIFAATSGLNEQFF. DNA for the CDR3: TGTGCCAGTAGTATATTCGCGGCGACTAGCGGGCTCAATGAGCAGTTCTTC.

In the case of this clonotype: At one boundary the junction diverges from the germline segment, which might be a read error. The chain joins TRBV9 to TRBJ2-5; 9 nucleotides line up with TRBD1. The germline gives CDR1 SGDLS, CDR2 YYNGEE. The CDR3 is 16 residues long. CDR3 in amino acids: CASSASSGTGPDEQHF. The CDR3 nucleotides read TGTGCCAGCAGCGCCTCCAGTGGGACAGGGCCTGACGAGCAGCACTTC.

This clonotype has more than one count but fewer than ten. The gene calls are TRBV6-1 and TRBJ1-4; D is uncertain. The CDR3 has 16 amino acids. V was shortened by 4 bases and J by 8 bases, with 20 bases between the two germline ends. Germline CDR1 and CDR2: MNHNS and SASEGT. The CDR3 nucleotides are TGTGCCAGCAGTGTGACGGTGGGCGGGCGGGGAGAAAAACTGTTTTTT. This translates into CASSVTVGGRGEKLFF.

This clonotype has only a few counts. The chain is built from TRBV28 and TRBJ1-1; D gene unclear. Germline V CDR1 and CDR2: MDHEN, SYDVKM. The CDR3 spans 12 residues. V dropped 4 bases and J dropped 4 bases, with 7 bases sitting between them. The CDR3 DNA reads TGTGCCAGCAGTTCGGCCACCACTGAAGCTTTCTTT. Translating it yields CASSSATTEAFF.

This clonotype occurred a few times. The chain has TRBV7-2 and TRBJ2-1; D may be TRBD1 (7 bases). The CDR3 contains 13 residues. Germline V lookup: CDR1 SGHTA, CDR2 FQGNSA. Trimming shortened V by 4 bases and J by 8 bases, and 12 bases separated the two germline ends. CDR3 coding DNA: TGTGCCAGCAGCTCGACAGGGAGGTATGAGCAGTTCTTC. Protein sequence: CASSSTGRYEQFF.

There are a few counts of this clonotype. The CDR3, as DNA: TGCGCCAGCAGCCACCGGGACGGGTATCAGCCCCAGCATTTT. This translates into CASSHRDGYQPQHF. The V call is TRBV4-1, the J call TRBJ1-5; the D gene is possibly TRBD1 (5 bases). Trimming shortened V by 3 bases and J by 5 bases, and 11 bases separated the two germline ends. This CDR3 contains 14 residues. Germline CDR1 is MGHRA and CDR2 is YSYEKL.

This clonotype appeared once. The chain combines TRBV20-1 with TRBJ2-3; perhaps D is TRBD1 or TRBD2 (5 bases each). The V end lost 3 bases, the J end lost 2 bases, and 9 bases lay between the germline ends. The CDR3 spans 13 residues. Germline CDR1 is DFQATT and CDR2 is SNEGSKA (reference sequence). The CDR3 here is CSARGPATDTQYF. For the CDR3, the DNA is TGCAGTGCTAGGGGACCGGCCACAGATACGCAGTATTTT.